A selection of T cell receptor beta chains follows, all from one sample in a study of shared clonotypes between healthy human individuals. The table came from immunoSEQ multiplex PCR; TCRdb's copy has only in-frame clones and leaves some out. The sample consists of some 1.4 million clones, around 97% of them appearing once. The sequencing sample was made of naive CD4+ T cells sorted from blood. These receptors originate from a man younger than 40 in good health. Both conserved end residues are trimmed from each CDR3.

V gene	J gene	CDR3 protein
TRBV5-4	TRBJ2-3	ASSLSSASTDTQY
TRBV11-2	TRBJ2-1	ASSPTNLLYNEQF
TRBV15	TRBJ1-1	ATSRVVGRSNTEAF
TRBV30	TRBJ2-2	AWSIRDTGELF
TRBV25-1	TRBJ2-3	ATGLGDTQY
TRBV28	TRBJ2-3	ASSGPDRDTQY
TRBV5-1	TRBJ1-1	ASSLVPGFTEAF
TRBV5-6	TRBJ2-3	ASSFSGRALTDTQY
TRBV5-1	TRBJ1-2	ASSLVPVGVHGYT
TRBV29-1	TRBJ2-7	SVEAPGLAGPYEQY
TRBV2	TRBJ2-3	ASNLAGVADTQY
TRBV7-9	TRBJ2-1	ASSLGSLAGEFNEQF
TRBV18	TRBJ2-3	ASSPGPRADTQY
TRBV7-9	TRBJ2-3	ASTLVPLPPLLTDTQY
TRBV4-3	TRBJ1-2	ASSQGTGGIYGYT
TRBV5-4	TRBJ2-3	ASSIGQGVDTQY
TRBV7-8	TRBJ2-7	ASSRGLSYEQY
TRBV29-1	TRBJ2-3	SVKDSPYTQY
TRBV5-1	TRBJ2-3	ASSPQQYTDTQY
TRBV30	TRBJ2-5	AWSRFGGGKTQY
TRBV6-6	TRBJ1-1	ASSYGQGNTEAF
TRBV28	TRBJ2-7	ASSSQTGYEQY
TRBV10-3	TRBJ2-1	AISEWLAGDNEQF
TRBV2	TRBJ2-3	ASLPRHGLAGGTQY
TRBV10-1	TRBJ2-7	ASRPGPAYEQY
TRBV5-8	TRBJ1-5	ASSLQGAVKPQH
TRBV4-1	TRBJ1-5	ASSQDWGAQGQPQH
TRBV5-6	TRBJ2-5	ASSLRFGIAQETQY
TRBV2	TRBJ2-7	ASSERVPYEQY
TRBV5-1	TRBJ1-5	ASSLRGGNQPQH
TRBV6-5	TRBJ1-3	ASSYLKGNTIY
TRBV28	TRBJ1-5	ASSLWLGQGNQPQH
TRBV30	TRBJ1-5	AWSMGPNQPQH
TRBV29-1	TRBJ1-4	SVVGQSTNEKLF
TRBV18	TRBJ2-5	ASSPGRDQETQY
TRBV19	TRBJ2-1	ASSLTLAGRHSYNEQF
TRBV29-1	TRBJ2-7	SARLAGKGRDYEQY